Shown below are 28 T cell receptor beta chains from a single sample sequenced in a study of blood T cell repertoires in COVID-19. Profiled with immunoSEQ multiplex PCR; TCRdb holds only in-frame clones, not every one. The data contain 330,000 or so clones, about 89% of them seen just once; the ten biggest clones take up roughly 1.9%. The sample was PBMCs or T cells enriched from blood (not recorded which). The source of these receptors is a man aged 40-49 years in a cohort exposed to, infected with or recovered from COVID-19 (not recorded which).

The chain is built from TRBV27 and TRBJ2-1; D may be TRBD2 (6 bases). V gave up 9 bases and J gave up 8 bases, with 11 bases separating them. The germline gives CDR1 MNHEY, CDR2 SMNVEV (reference sequence). The CDR3 extends over 11 amino acids. The CDR3 nucleotides read TGTGCCAGTTCAGGACTATATGAGCAGTTCTTC. It encodes CASSGLYEQFF.

V usage is TRBV5-1 and J usage is TRBJ2-3; TRBD2 matches 7 bases. This CDR3 comprises 17 residues. Trimming removed 3 bases from V and 4 bases from J; junction bases left unmatched: 14. Looked up from germline, CDR1 is SGHRS and CDR2 is YFSETQ. CDR3 loop: CASSYFRGREQSDTQYF. CDR3 DNA: TGCGCCAGCAGCTACTTCCGTGGGCGGGAGCAGTCAGATACGCAGTATTTT.

This clone has only one observation. The chain has TRBV4-1 and TRBJ1-1, with D uncertain. CDR3 length equals 13 residues. V was cut by 4 bases and J by 1 base, with 7 bases left in between. In germline, CDR1 is MGHRA, CDR2 YSYEKL. The CDR3 bases are TGCGCCAGCAGCCTCAGGTGGAACACTGAAGCTTTCTTT. It translates to CASSLRWNTEAFF.

At least ten counts were recorded for this clone. The chain couples TRBV4-2 to TRBJ1-6; a possible D gene is TRBD1 (5 bases). The CDR3 is 12 residues long. The V gene's germline CDR1 is LGHNA and CDR2 YNFKEQ. Between the trimmed V and J ends, which lost 0 bases and 14 bases, there was a span of 8 bases. CDR3 in DNA: TGTGCCAGCAGCCAAGATAAAGGGGCCCTCCACTTT. Protein: CASSQDKGALHF.

This chain links TRBV11-2 with TRBJ2-1; TRBD2 matches 12 bases. CDR3 length: 16 residues. Losses at the gene ends were 5 bases for V and 4 bases for J; bases not matched to a gene: 6. Germline CDR1 and CDR2: SGHAT and FQNNGV. CDR3: CASSPILAGGYNEQFF. DNA for the CDR3: TGTGCCAGCAGCCCCATCCTAGCGGGAGGGTACAATGAGCAGTTCTTC.

The chain employs TRBV6-6 and TRBJ2-5; 13 nucleotides line up with TRBD2. The CDR3 is made up of 15 amino acids. In germline, CDR1 is MNHNY, CDR2 SVGAGI (reference sequence). Germline trimming cut 6 bases from V and 4 bases from J; bases unmatched to any gene: 5. CDR3 DNA sequence: TGTGCCAGCAGGACCGGACTAGCGGGAGTAGAGACCCAGTACTTC. It specifies CASRTGLAGVETQYF.

This chain connects TRBV4-2 to TRBJ2-6; TRBD1 matches 7 bases. Trimming cost V 2 bases and J 4 bases; bases outside gene matches: 8. Germline-derived CDR1 and CDR2 are LGHNA and YNFKEQ. The length of the CDR3 is 17 residues. The CDR3 sequence: CASSQLLTGSGANVLTF. CDR3 DNA sequence: TGTGCCAGCAGCCAACTCCTGACAGGGTCCGGGGCCAACGTCCTGACTTTC.

This clone has just one count. The V gene is TRBV25-1, the J gene TRBJ1-4; no clear D. V was shortened by 8 bases and J by 4 bases, with 11 bases between the two germline ends. Germline assignment: CDR1 MGHDK and CDR2 SYGVNS. The CDR3 has 13 residues. The CDR3 protein is CASRQRVNEKLFF. Written as DNA, the CDR3 is TGTGCCAGCCGCCAGCGAGTTAATGAAAAACTGTTTTTT.

The chain combines TRBV9 with TRBJ2-3; D is ambiguous. V lost 2 bases to trimming and J lost 2 bases, with 9 bases between them. Germline CDR1 is SGDLS and CDR2 is YYNGEE. The CDR3 totals 14 residues. The CDR3, as DNA: TGTGCCAGCAGCGTGACAAGATACACAGATACGCAGTATTTT. As protein: CASSVTRYTDTQYF.

The chain's CDR3 is CAIRSSGDRYEQYF. For the CDR3, the DNA is TGTGCCATCAGATCTAGCGGAGACCGGTACGAGCAGTACTTC. The chain employs TRBV10-3 and TRBJ2-7; 7 positions match TRBD2. The CDR3 totals 14 residues. With V trimmed by 6 bases and J by 4 bases, 9 bases remained unmatched. The germline gives CDR1 ENHRY, CDR2 SYGVKD.

The chain recombines TRBV30 with TRBJ2-1; 14 bases match TRBD2. V trimming: 4 bases; J trimming: 6 bases; junction bases outside the gene matches: 8. The CDR3 length is 16 residues. The V gene's germline CDR1 is GTSNPN and CDR2 SVGIG (reference sequence). Here the CDR3 reads CAWTGTSGRSGNEQFF. CDR3 bases: TGTGCCTGGACCGGGACTAGCGGGAGATCTGGCAATGAGCAGTTCTTC.

The rearrangement joins TRBV15 to TRBJ2-5; maybe TRBD2 (5 bases). The length of the CDR3 is 15 residues. CDR1 and CDR2 (germline): LNHNV, YYDKDF (reference sequence). Trimming stripped 3 bases from V and 4 bases from J, with 15 bases between. The CDR3 DNA follows: TGTGCCACCAGCAGTACCGAGAGTCGGGGAGAGACCCAGTACTTC. Translation gives CATSSTESRGETQYF. Drawing the rest from reference TRBV15 and TRBJ2-5, the complete variable domain is DAMVIQNPRYQVTQFGKPVTLSCSQTLNHNVMYWYQQKSSQAPKLLFHYYDKDFNNEADTPDNFQSRRPNTSFCFLDIRSPGLGDTAMYLCATSSTESRGETQYFGPGTRLLVL.

This sequence joins TRBV11-2 and TRBJ1-2, with TRBD1 matching 10 bases. The CDR3 contains 14 residues. Trimming at V came to 5 bases and at J to 7 bases, leaving 7 bases not matched to a gene. Germline V CDR1 and CDR2: SGHAT, FQNNGV. In nucleotides, the CDR3 is TGTGCCAGCAGCCGAAGGGACAGGGGTGGTGGCTACACCTTC. Protein sequence: CASSRRDRGGGYTF.

The chain links TRBV6-6 to TRBJ1-2, with 8 bases aligning to TRBD1. The CDR3 totals 14 residues. Germline V gene lookup returns CDR1 MNHNY and CDR2 SVGAGI (reference sequence). The V segment lost 6 bases and the J segment 5 bases; nucleotides outside the gene matches: 8. CDR3 region: CASSPGGVLYGYTF. The DNA for the CDR3 is TGTGCCAGCAGCCCAGGGGGCGTTTTGTATGGCTACACCTTC.

The count of this clone is one. The J gene is TRBJ2-3, the V gene TRBV6-1; 7 nucleotides line up with TRBD2. The length of the CDR3 is 16 residues. CDR1 is MNHNS, CDR2 SASEGT, per germline. Germline trimming cut 2 bases from V and 5 bases from J; bases unmatched to any gene: 10. In DNA, the CDR3 is TGTGCCAGCAGTGAAATACAACTGGGAGGGTTAGATACGCAGTATTTT. This encodes CASSEIQLGGLDTQYF.

This sequence joins TRBV6-5 and TRBJ2-1; 7 bases map to TRBD1. V shed 8 bases and J 7 bases; nucleotides not matched to a gene: 5. The germline gives CDR1 MNHEY, CDR2 SVGAGI. The length of the CDR3 is 12 residues. The DNA of the CDR3 is TGTGCCAGCTACCAACAGGGGAATGAGCAGTTCTTC. Translation gives CASYQQGNEQFF.

V is TRBV5-1 and J is TRBJ1-5, with D unclear. CDR1 is SGHRS and CDR2 is YFSETQ in the germline V gene. This CDR3 region has 13 residues. V dropped 3 bases and J dropped 5 bases, with 9 bases sitting between them. The CDR3 here is CASSWEPDQPQHF. The CDR3 DNA follows: TGCGCCAGCAGCTGGGAGCCCGATCAGCCCCAGCATTTT. Supplemented by reference TRBV5-1 and TRBJ1-5, the full variable domain reads KAGVTQTPRYLIKTRGQQVTLSCSPISGHRSVSWYQQTPGQGLQFLFEYFSETQRNKGNFPGRFSGRQFSNSRSEMNVSTLELGDSALYLCASSWEPDQPQHFGDGTRLSIL.

In its sample, this clone was seen once. This sequence joins TRBV28 and TRBJ1-4; 8 bases align to TRBD1. V trimming: 4 bases; J trimming: 8 bases; junction bases outside the gene matches: 6. The CDR3 spans 14 residues. Germline loops: CDR1 MDHEN, CDR2 SYDVKM. The CDR3 here is CASSSGQAGEKLFF. CDR3 in DNA: TGTGCCAGCAGTTCGGGACAGGCGGGCGAAAAACTGTTTTTT.

The V and J genes are TRBV28 and TRBJ2-1; D unresolved. This CDR3 contains 13 residues. The germline V gene encodes CDR1 MDHEN and CDR2 SYDVKM. V lost 2 bases to trimming and J lost 4 bases, with 6 bases between them. CDR3 protein: CASSLGGYNEQFF. Here the CDR3 DNA reads TGTGCCAGCAGTTTAGGCGGATACAATGAGCAGTTCTTC.

This clone was picked up one time. The chain combines TRBV25-1 with TRBJ1-1, with D unclear. Germline-derived CDR1 and CDR2 are MGHDK and SYGVNS. This CDR3 is 14 amino acids long. V was shortened by 4 bases and J by 3 bases, with 12 bases between the two germline ends. The CDR3: CASSARIGDTEAFF. CDR3 DNA: TGTGCCAGCAGTGCTCGAATCGGGGACACTGAAGCTTTCTTT.

J is TRBJ2-7 and V is TRBV6-5; 8 bases are shared with TRBD1. The length of the CDR3 is 16 residues. Trimming removed 0 bases from V and 3 bases from J; junction bases left unmatched: 7. CDR1 is MNHEY, CDR2 SVGAGI, per germline. This chain's CDR3 is CASSYSGRTGFYEQYF. The CDR3 DNA follows: TGTGCCAGCAGTTACTCGGGCAGGACAGGGTTCTACGAGCAGTACTTC.

The chain employs TRBV6-5 and TRBJ1-2; D unclear. V shed 8 bases and J shed 4 bases, with 14 bases lying between them. Germline CDR1 MNHEY, CDR2 SVGAGI. The CDR3 has 13 residues. DNA for the CDR3: TGTGCCAGCTCAACCCCGGGAGTCTATGGCTACACCTTC. Translating gives CASSTPGVYGYTF.

The chain combines TRBV9 with TRBJ1-4; D might be TRBD1 (6 bases). This CDR3 has 15 residues. V was trimmed by 4 bases and J by 7 bases, leaving 17 bases between them. Germline CDR1 is SGDLS and CDR2 is YYNGEE. The CDR3 DNA sequence: TGTGCCAGCAGCTCGGGACAACTCATTCCTGAAAAACTGTTTTTT. It codes for CASSSGQLIPEKLFF.

The V gene is TRBV29-1, the J gene TRBJ2-5; 7 bases agree with TRBD1. Germline CDR1 is SQVTM and CDR2 is ANQGSEA. This CDR3 spans 13 amino acids. J gave up 5 bases and V 4 bases, and 7 bases lay outside the gene matches. CDR3 nucleotide sequence: TGCAGCGTTGGGTACACAGGGGCGGAGACCCAGTACTTC. Its protein is CSVGYTGAETQYF.

The chain uses TRBV5-1 and TRBJ1-3; D is undetermined. V was cut by 0 bases and J by 4 bases, with 11 bases left in between. Germline-derived CDR1 and CDR2 are SGHRS and YFSETQ. This CDR3 has 15 amino acids. CDR3: CASSLGAPVGNTIYF. Here the CDR3 DNA reads TGCGCCAGCAGCTTGGGGGCTCCGGTCGGAAACACCATATATTTT. The full variable domain, completed using reference TRBV5-1 and TRBJ1-3, is KAGVTQTPRYLIKTRGQQVTLSCSPISGHRSVSWYQQTPGQGLQFLFEYFSETQRNKGNFPGRFSGRQFSNSRSEMNVSTLELGDSALYLCASSLGAPVGNTIYFGEGSWLTVV.

This clone appeared a few times. V and J are TRBV9 and TRBJ1-4; weak D call: TRBD1 (6 bases). Germline V gene sequence: CDR1 SGDLS, CDR2 YYNGEE. This CDR3 comprises 14 residues. Trimming pared 3 bases from V and 8 bases from J, leaving 14 bases between. The CDR3 spells CASSAIQGGEKLFF. Here the CDR3 DNA reads TGTGCCAGCAGCGCGATACAGGGTGGGGAAAAACTGTTTTTT.

J is TRBJ1-1 and V is TRBV7-9; D unresolved. Germline CDR1 SEHNR, CDR2 FQNEAQ (reference sequence). CDR3 length equals 15 residues. Trimming pared 3 bases from V and 5 bases from J, leaving 16 bases between. The CDR3 reads CASSFATLAKTEAFF. DNA for the CDR3: TGTGCCAGCAGCTTTGCAACGCTAGCCAAAACTGAAGCTTTCTTT.

The chain combines TRBV2 with TRBJ2-6, with no clear D. Deletions cut 1 base from V and 0 bases from J, with 4 bases between. This CDR3 has 15 residues. Looked up from germline, CDR1 is SNHLY and CDR2 is FYNNEI. For the CDR3, the DNA is TGTGCCAGCAGTGAAGAGAGCTCTGGGGCCAACGTCCTGACTTTC. As protein: CASSEESSGANVLTF. Based on the CDR3 plus reference TRBV2 and TRBJ2-6, the full variable domain is EPEVTQTPSHQVTQMGQEVILRCVPISNHLYFYWYRQILGQKVEFLVSFYNNEISEKSEIFDDQFSVERPDGSNFTLKIRSTKLEDSAMYFCASSEESSGANVLTFGAGSRLTVL.